A single T cell receptor (beta chain) is shown here with its context. This record comes from a study of blood T cell repertoires in COVID-19. In the study overall: Material from acute and convalescent COVID-19 was sourced from the United States, Italy and Spain.

Two consecutive negative NP/OP PCR tests, clearance, or resolved symptoms defined Cohort 3 recovery. CDR3 length: 15 residues. CDR1 is SGHTA, CDR2 FQGTGA, per germline. J lost 6 bases, V lost 1 base, and 7 bases had no gene match. Method: immunoSEQ multiplex PCR; TCRdb's copy keeps in-frame clones and lacks some. The sample shows 150,000 or so clones, just under 85% of them seen only once. V and J are TRBV7-3 and TRBJ1-2; 8 bases are a match to TRBD1. The sequence was collected from a man aged 50 to 60 who had recovered from COVID-19. The sample comprised PBMCs or T cells enriched from blood (not recorded which). The CDR3 here is CASSLSSDRVDGYTF. Here the CDR3 DNA reads TGTGCCAGCAGCTTAAGTTCGGACAGGGTTGATGGCTACACCTTC.